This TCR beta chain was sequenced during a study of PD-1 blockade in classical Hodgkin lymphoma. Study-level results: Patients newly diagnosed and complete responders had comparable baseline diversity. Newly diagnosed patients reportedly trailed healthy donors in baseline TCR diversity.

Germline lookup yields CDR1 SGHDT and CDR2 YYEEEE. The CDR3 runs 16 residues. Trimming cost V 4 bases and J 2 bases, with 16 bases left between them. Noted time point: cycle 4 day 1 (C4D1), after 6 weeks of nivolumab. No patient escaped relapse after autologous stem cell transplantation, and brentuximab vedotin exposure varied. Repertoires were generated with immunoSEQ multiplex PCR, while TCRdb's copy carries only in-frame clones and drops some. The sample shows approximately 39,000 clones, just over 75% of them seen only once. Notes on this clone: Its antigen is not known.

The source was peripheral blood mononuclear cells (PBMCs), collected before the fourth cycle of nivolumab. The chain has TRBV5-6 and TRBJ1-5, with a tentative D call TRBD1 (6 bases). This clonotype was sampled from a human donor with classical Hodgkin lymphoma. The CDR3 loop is CASSANRDWGNQPQHF. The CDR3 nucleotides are TGTGCCAGCAGCGCCAACAGGGACTGGGGCAATCAGCCCCAGCATTTT.